A single T cell receptor beta chain is shown here with its context. The record originates from a study of blood T cell repertoires in COVID-19. There are 15 residues in the CDR3. V dropped 2 bases and J dropped 4 bases, with 14 bases sitting between them. Germline V gene sequence: CDR1 KGHSY, CDR2 FQNENV. Method: immunoSEQ multiplex PCR; TCRdb's copy keeps in-frame clones and lacks some. The table has approximately 250,000 clones, around four fifths seen once. This clonotype originated in a man in his sixties who had recovered from COVID-19. This chain joins TRBV16 and TRBJ1-1, with a possible D match to TRBD1 (6 bases). The sequencing sample was made of peripheral blood. The CDR3 loop is CASSQTRLGGTEAFF. Written as DNA, the CDR3 is TGTGCCAGCAGCCAAACAAGGTTAGGGGGCACTGAAGCTTTCTTT.